Each of the 11 T cell receptor beta chains below was sequenced from the same sample in a study of OX40 agonist ivuxolimab in advanced cancers. TCRdb's table, derived via immunoSEQ multiplex PCR, lists solely in-frame clones and lacks some. The sample includes about 91,000 clones, roughly 84% of them seen just once. This sample comprised CD4+ or CD8+ T cells sorted from blood, obtained in a trial of the OX40 agonist ivuxolimab. These TCRs come from an adult with an advanced solid tumor such as melanoma, head and neck, liver or kidney cancer.

This clone was recorded once. V gene TRBV1 combines with J gene TRBJ1-2; the table's D call of TRBD1 was not tested on the DNA. TRBV1 is given as a pseudogene. The CDR3 covers 15 residues. The CDR3 DNA is TGCACCAGATGGGAAACAGGGAACCCAAACTATGGCTACACCTTC. Protein product: CTRWETGNPNYGYTF.

The chain joins TRBV5-8 to TRBJ2-2; weak D call: TRBD1 (5 bases). Germline values: CDR1 SGHTS, CDR2 YDEGEE. The CDR3 extends over 15 amino acids. Trimming took off 0 bases at V and 2 bases at J, with 8 bases between the two ends. The CDR3 nucleotides are TGTGCCAGCAGCTTGGGACAGACTAACACCGGGGAGCTGTTTTTT. Its protein is CASSLGQTNTGELFF. Combining the CDR3 with reference TRBV5-8 and TRBJ2-2 gives the whole variable domain EAGVTQSPTHLIKTRGQQATLRCSPISGHTSVYWYQQALGLGLQFLLWYDEGEERNRGNFPPRFSGRQFPNYSSELNVNALELEDSALYLCASSLGQTNTGELFFGEGSRLTVL.

The chain has TRBV4-3 and TRBJ2-1; TRBD2 agrees at 8 bases. CDR1 is LGHNA, CDR2 YSLEER, per germline. The ends lost 2 bases at V and 10 bases at J; junction bases unmatched: 7. This CDR3 is 14 amino acids long. The CDR3 region is CASSQNRGGHEQFF. Written as DNA, the CDR3 is TGCGCCAGCAGCCAAAATCGGGGGGGCCACGAGCAGTTCTTC.

The chain joins TRBV2 to TRBJ2-1; D remains unclear. CDR1 and CDR2 from the germline V gene are SNHLY and FYNNEI. The CDR3 is 15 amino acids. V lost 6 bases, J lost 0 bases, and 12 bases lay in between. In nucleotides, the CDR3 is TGTGCCAGCAGGGCCGGGCACAGCTCCTACAATGAGCAGTTCTTC. Translating it yields CASRAGHSSYNEQFF.

The gene calls are TRBV4-2 and TRBJ2-7; TRBD1 aligns across 7 bases. The germline CDR1 and CDR2 sequences are LGHNA and YNFKEQ. The CDR3 has 14 amino acids. The V segment lost 2 bases and the J segment 2 bases; nucleotides outside the gene matches: 3. The CDR3 spells CASSQRDSTYEQYF. CDR3 DNA sequence: TGTGCCAGCAGCCAAAGGGACAGTACCTACGAGCAGTACTTC.

This chain uses TRBV19 with TRBJ2-2, with 8 nucleotides matching TRBD1. CDR1 is LNHDA, CDR2 SQIVND, per germline (reference sequence). CDR3 length: 15 residues. Trimming took 3 bases from V and 7 from J; bases not matched to a gene: 7. The chain's CDR3 is CASSILSGGGGELFF. The CDR3 nucleotides are TGTGCCAGTAGTATCTTATCAGGGGGCGGCGGGGAGCTGTTTTTT.

The CDR3 sequence is CASSQDRDYEKLFF. The CDR3 DNA reads as TGCGCCAGCAGCCAAGACAGGGACTATGAAAAACTGTTTTTT. The rearrangement uses TRBV4-1 and TRBJ1-4; D is possibly TRBD1 (5 bases). This CDR3 has 14 residues. The germline CDR1 and CDR2 sequences are MGHRA and YSYEKL. The V end lost 0 bases, the J end lost 6 bases, and 8 bases lay between the germline ends.

The chain combines TRBV7-9 with TRBJ2-1; 13 bases agree with TRBD2. V was clipped by 5 bases and J by 8 bases; unmatched bases: 9. CDR1 is SEHNR, CDR2 FQNEAQ, per germline (reference sequence). The CDR3 covers 16 residues. The DNA of the CDR3 is TGTGCCAGCAGCCCCGTAACTAGCGGGGGGGCGGATGAGCAGTTCTTC. Translation: CASSPVTSGGADEQFF. Variable domain in full (rest from reference TRBV7-9 and TRBJ2-1): DTGVSQNPRHKITKRGQNVTFRCDPISEHNRLYWYRQTLGQGPEFLTYFQNEAQLEKSRLLSDRFSAERPKGSFSTLEIQRTEQGDSAMYLCASSPVTSGGADEQFFGPGTRLTVL.

The rearrangement links TRBV10-3 to TRBJ2-5; TRBD1 is a possible D gene (5 bases). V lost 4 bases, J lost 1 base, and 13 bases lay in between. Germline V gene data show CDR1 as ENHRY and CDR2 as SYGVKD. The CDR3 runs 15 residues. The CDR3 reads CAISGSSRGQETQYF. Written as DNA, the CDR3 is TGTGCCATCAGTGGGAGTTCAAGGGGCCAAGAGACCCAGTACTTC.

CDR3 nucleotide sequence: TGTGCCAGCAGCCCGGGACAGAACCCCTACGAGCAGTACGTC. As protein: CASSPGQNPYEQYV. The J gene is TRBJ2-7, the V gene TRBV5-4, with 7 bases lining up with TRBD1. Germline assignment: CDR1 SGHNT and CDR2 YYREEE (reference sequence). CDR3 length: 14 residues. V dropped 4 bases and J dropped 2; count of bases not matched to a gene: 6.

The rearrangement links TRBV19 to TRBJ2-7, with D possibly TRBD2 on 6 matching bases. Trimming removed 6 bases at V and 4 bases at J, with 13 bases between. Germline CDR1 reads LNHDA; CDR2 reads SQIVND (reference sequence). The CDR3 has 13 amino acids. This chain's CDR3 is CASSQDGGYEQYV. The CDR3 DNA sequence: TGTGCCAGTAGCCAGGACGGGGGATACGAGCAGTACGTC.